The clone carrying this T cell receptor (beta chain) was seen many times. The antigen remains undetermined. The CDR3 has 17 amino acids. Germline-derived CDR1 and CDR2 are MNHNS and SASEGT. Trimming removed 0 bases at V and 6 bases at J, with 18 bases between. MiXCR was run by TCRdb on the reads, yielding one entry per CDR3 protein. Of nearly 550,000 distinct CDR3 sequences in the sample, approximately 17% were seen once. The sample originates from a study of T cell repertoires in cytomegalovirus infection. Overall study: CMV infection plus the matching HLA type was flagged by public TCR beta signatures.

Findings and caveats of the study: There were carriers of CMV plus the relevant HLA, and cumulative public TCR beta family frequency identified them. HLA-C-restricted CMV clonotypes gave the most frequent clonotype in two of eight donors.

The rearrangement joins TRBV6-1 to TRBJ1-5; D gene uncertain. The source material was CD8+ T cells from PBMCs. The TCR sequence derives from a human donor in good health (CMV status not recorded). Some clones in this sample may be carry-over from other donors' samples. The DNA of the CDR3 is TGTGCCAGCAGTGAAGCGCGCAGGATAAACGCAGGTCAGCCCCAGCATTTT. This sequence encodes CASSEARRINAGQPQHF.